This T cell receptor beta chain came from a study of molecular identifiers for immune sequencing clone quantification. TCRdb passed the PCR reads through MiXCR, listing each CDR3 protein once. This table holds more than 450,000 distinct CDR3 sequences, about a quarter found once. This clonotype appeared many times. Germline CDR1 SQVTM, CDR2 ANQGSEA. V was pared by 2 bases and J by 0 bases, with 5 bases of the junction left unmatched. The CDR3 has 15 amino acids. Using a CD8+CD4-CCR7+CD45RA+ phenotype, naive CD8 T cells were sorted. Sequencing used naive CD8+ T cells from blood, with Jurkat cell RNA spiked in. Sample subset: FACS-sorted CD8+CD4-CCR7+CD45RA+ naive T cells. The chain uses TRBV29-1 and TRBJ2-3; 7 bases map to TRBD1. This clonotype was obtained from a human donor in good health. Some libraries in this study had Jurkat cell RNA spiked in. The CDR3 reads CSVEPRGQSTDTQYF. The DNA of the CDR3 is TGCAGCGTTGAACCTAGGGGGCAAAGCACAGATACGCAGTATTTT.